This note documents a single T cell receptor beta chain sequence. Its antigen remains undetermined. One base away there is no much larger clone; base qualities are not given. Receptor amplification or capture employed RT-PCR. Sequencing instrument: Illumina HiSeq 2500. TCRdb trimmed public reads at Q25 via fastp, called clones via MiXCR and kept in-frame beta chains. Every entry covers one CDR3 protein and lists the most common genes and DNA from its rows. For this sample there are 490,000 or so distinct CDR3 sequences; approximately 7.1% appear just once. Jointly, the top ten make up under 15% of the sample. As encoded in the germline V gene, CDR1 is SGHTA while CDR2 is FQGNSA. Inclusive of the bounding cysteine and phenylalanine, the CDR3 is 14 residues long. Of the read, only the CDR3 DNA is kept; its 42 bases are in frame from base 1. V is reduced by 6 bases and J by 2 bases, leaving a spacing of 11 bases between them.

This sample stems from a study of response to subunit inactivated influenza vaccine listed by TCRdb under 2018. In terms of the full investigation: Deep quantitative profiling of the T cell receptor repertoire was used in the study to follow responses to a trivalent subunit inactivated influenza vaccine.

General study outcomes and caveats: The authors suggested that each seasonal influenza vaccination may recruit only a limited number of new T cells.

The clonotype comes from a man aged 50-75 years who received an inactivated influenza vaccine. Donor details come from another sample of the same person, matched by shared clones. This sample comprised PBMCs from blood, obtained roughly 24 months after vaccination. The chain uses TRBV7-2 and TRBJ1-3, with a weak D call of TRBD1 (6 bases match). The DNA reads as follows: TGTGCCAGCAGTCGGAGACAGGCTGGAAACACCATATATTTT. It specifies CASSRRQAGNTIYF.